This T cell receptor (beta chain) was obtained from a study of PD-L1 blockade in urothelial cancer. TCRdb's table, derived via immunoSEQ multiplex PCR, lists solely in-frame clones and lacks some. Among some 50,000 clones listed, 70% to 90% were seen once. CDR1 and CDR2 from the germline V gene are SGDLS and YYNGEE. V was pared by 0 bases and J by 0 bases, with 9 bases between. The length of the CDR3 is 15 residues. The source was PBMCs, collected around atezolizumab (anti-PD-L1) treatment. The chain employs TRBV9 and TRBJ1-2; a weak D match, TRBD1 (6 bases). The sequence was collected from a man aged 80 or over with urothelial cancer. This CDR3 reads CASSVGTVSNYGYTF. CDR3 DNA sequence: TGTGCCAGCAGCGTAGGGACAGTTTCTAACTATGGCTACACCTTC. The full variable domain, with the rest looked up from reference TRBV9 and TRBJ1-2, is DSGVTQTPKHLITATGQRVTLRCSPRSGDLSVYWYQQSLDQGLQFLIQYYNGEERAKGNILERFSAQQFPDLHSELNLSSLELGDSALYFCASSVGTVSNYGYTFGSGTRLTVV.